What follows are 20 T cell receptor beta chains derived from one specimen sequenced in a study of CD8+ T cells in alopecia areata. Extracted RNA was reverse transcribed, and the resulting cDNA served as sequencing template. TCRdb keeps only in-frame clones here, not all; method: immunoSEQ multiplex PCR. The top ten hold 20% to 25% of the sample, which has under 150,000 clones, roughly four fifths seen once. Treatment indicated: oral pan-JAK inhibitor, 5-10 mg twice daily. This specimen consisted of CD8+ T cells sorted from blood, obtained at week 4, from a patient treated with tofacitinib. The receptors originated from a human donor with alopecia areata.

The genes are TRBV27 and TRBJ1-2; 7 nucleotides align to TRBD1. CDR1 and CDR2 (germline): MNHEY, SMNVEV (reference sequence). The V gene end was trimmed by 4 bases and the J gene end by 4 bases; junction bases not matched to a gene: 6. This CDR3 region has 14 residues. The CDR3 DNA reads TGTGCCAGCAGTTCGACAGGGCTTGGCTATGGCTACACCTTC. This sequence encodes CASSSTGLGYGYTF.

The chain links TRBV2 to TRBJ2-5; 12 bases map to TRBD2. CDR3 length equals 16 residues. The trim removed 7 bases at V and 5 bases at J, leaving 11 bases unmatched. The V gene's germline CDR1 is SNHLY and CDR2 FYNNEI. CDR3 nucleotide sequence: TGTGCCAGCACCGGGACTAGCGGGCAGACACGGGAGACCCAGTACTTC. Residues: CASTGTSGQTRETQYF.

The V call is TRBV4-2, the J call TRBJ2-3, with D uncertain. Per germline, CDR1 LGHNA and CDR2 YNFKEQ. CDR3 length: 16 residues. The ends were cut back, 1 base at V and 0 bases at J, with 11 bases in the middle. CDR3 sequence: CASSQAPLGSTDTQYF. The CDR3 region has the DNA TGTGCCAGCAGCCAAGCTCCTCTGGGTAGCACAGATACGCAGTATTTT.

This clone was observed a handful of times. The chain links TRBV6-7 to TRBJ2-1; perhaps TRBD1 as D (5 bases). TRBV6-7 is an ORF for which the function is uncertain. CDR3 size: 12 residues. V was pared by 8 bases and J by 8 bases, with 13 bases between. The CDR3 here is CASGAGPYEQFF. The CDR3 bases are TGTGCCAGCGGCGCAGGGCCCTATGAGCAGTTCTTC.

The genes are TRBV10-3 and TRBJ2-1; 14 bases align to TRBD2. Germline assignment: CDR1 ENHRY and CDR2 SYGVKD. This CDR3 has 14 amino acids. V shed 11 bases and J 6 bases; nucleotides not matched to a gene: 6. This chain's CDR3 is CAAKTSGGANEQFF. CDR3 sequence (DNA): TGTGCCGCGAAGACTAGCGGGGGGGCCAATGAGCAGTTCTTC.

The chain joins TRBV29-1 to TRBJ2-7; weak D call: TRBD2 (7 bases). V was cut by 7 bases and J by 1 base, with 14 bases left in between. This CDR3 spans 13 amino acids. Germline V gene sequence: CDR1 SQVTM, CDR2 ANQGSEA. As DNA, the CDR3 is TGCAGCGGCAGAGGGGGGGATTCCTACGAGCAGTACTTC. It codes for CSGRGGDSYEQYF.

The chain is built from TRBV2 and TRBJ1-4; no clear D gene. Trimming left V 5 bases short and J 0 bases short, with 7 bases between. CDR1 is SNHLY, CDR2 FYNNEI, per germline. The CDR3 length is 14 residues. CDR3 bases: TGTGCCAGCAGTTCCCCCTCAACTAATGAAAAACTGTTTTTT. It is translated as CASSSPSTNEKLFF.

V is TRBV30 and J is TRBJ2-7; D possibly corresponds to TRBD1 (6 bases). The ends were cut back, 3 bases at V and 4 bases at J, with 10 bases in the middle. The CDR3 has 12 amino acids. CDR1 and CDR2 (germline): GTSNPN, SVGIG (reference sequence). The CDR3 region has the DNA TGTGCCTGGAGGGATGACAGGTACGAGCAGTACTTC. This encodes CAWRDDRYEQYF.

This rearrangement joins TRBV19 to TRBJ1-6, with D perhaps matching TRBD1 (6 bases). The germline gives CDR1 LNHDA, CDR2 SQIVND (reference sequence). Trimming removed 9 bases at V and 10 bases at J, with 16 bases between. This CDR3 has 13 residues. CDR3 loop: CARRNRVRSPLHF. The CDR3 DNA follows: TGTGCCAGACGCAACAGGGTGAGGTCACCCCTCCACTTT.

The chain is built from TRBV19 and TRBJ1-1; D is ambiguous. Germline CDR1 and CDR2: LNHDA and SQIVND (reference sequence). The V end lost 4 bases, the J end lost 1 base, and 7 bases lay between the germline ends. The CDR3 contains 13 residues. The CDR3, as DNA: TGTGCCAGTAGTACTACAGCGAACACTGAAGCTTTCTTT. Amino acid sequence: CASSTTANTEAFF.

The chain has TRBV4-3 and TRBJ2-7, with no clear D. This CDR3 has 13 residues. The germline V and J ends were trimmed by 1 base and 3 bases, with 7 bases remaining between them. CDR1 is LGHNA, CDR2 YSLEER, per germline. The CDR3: CASSQGLGYEQYF. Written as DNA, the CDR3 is TGCGCCAGCAGCCAAGGACTCGGCTACGAGCAGTACTTC.

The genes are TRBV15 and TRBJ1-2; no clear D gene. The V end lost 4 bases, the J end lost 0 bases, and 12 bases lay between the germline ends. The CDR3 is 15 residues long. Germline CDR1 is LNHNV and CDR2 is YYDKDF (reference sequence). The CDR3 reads CATSNGREPNYGYTF. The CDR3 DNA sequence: TGTGCCACCAGCAATGGAAGGGAACCTAACTATGGCTACACCTTC.

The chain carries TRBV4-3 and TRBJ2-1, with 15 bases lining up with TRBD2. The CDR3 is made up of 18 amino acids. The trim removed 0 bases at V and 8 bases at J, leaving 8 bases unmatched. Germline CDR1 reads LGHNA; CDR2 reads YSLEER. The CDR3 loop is CASSQDLGTSGGLDEQFF. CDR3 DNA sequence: TGCGCCAGCAGCCAAGATCTCGGGACTAGCGGGGGGCTCGATGAGCAGTTCTTC.

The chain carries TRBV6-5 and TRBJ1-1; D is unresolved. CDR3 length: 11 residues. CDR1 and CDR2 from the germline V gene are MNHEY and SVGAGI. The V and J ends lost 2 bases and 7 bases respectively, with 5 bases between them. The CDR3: CASSYMGEAFF. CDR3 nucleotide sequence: TGTGCCAGCAGTTACATGGGTGAAGCTTTCTTT.

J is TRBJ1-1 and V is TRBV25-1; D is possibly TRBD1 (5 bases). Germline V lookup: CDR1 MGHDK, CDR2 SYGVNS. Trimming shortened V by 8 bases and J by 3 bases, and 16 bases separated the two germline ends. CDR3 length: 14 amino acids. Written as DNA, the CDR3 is TGTGCCAGCTCAAACGGGGCGAGCGACACTGAAGCTTTCTTT. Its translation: CASSNGASDTEAFF. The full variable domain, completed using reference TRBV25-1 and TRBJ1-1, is EADIYQTPRYLVIGTGKKITLECSQTMGHDKMYWYQQDPGMELHLIHYSYGVNSTEKGDLSSESTVSRIRTEHFPLTLESARPSHTSQYLCASSNGASDTEAFFGQGTRLTVV.

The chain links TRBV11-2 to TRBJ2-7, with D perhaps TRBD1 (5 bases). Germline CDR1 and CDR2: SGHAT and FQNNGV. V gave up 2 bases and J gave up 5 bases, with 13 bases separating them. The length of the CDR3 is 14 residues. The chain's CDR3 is CASSLRRPGNEQYF. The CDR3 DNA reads TGTGCCAGCAGCTTACGACGGCCAGGGAACGAGCAGTACTTC.

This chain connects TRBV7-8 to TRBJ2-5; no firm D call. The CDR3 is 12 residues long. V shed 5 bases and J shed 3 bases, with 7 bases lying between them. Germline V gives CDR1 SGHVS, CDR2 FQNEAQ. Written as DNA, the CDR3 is TGTGCCAGCAGCACGATTGAAGAGACCCAGTACTTC. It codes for CASSTIEETQYF. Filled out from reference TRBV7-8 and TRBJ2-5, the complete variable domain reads GAGVSQSPRYKVAKRGQDVALRCDPISGHVSLFWYQQALGQGPEFLTYFQNEAQLDKSGLPSDRFFAERPEGSVSTLKIQRTQQEDSAVYLCASSTIEETQYFGPGTRLLVL.

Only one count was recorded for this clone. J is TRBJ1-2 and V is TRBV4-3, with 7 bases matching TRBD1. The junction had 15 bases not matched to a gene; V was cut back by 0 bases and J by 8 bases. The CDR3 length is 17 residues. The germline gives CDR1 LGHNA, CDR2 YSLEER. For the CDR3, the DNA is TGCGCCAGCAGCCAAGATAATTGGTATAAGGGGGCGACGGGCTACACCTTC. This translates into CASSQDNWYKGATGYTF.

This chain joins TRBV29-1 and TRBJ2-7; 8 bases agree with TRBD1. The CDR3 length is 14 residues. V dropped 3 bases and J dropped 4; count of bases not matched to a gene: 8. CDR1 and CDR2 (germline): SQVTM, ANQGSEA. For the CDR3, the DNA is TGCAGCGTTGACCTTGGACAGGGTTCGTACGAGCAGTACTTC. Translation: CSVDLGQGSYEQYF.

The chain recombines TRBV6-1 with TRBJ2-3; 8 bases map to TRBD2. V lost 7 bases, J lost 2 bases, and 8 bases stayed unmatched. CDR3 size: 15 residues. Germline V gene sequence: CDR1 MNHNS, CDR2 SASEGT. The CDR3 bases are TGTGCCAGCACACAGCGGGGGCTAATCACAGATACGCAGTATTTT. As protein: CASTQRGLITDTQYF.